The entry that follows covers one T cell receptor beta chain sequence. This sample's treatment: oral pan-JAK inhibitor, 5-10 mg twice daily. The sample originates from a study of CD8+ T cells in alopecia areata. This CDR3 region has 15 residues. V lost 5 bases and J 1 base, leaving 13 bases between the germline ends. Per the germline V gene, CDR1 is MGHRA and CDR2 is YSYEKL. After isolation, RNA underwent reverse transcription to generate cDNA as the sequencing template. Using immunoSEQ multiplex PCR, the repertoire was profiled, and TCRdb retains in-frame clones only, with some absent. The table has about 110,000 clones, 84% seen once.

The source of this sequence is a human donor with alopecia areata. The sample consisted of CD8+ T cells sorted from blood, taken at week 24, from a patient treated with tofacitinib. V gene TRBV4-1 combines with J gene TRBJ2-3; possibly TRBD2 for D (6 bases). The chain's CDR3 is CASSSGTRGTDTQYF. In nucleotides, the CDR3 is TGCGCCAGCAGCTCCGGGACTCGAGGCACAGATACGCAGTATTTT.